This TCR beta chain stems from a study of control samples from healthy donors and cancer patients. Sequenced by immunoSEQ multiplex PCR; TCRdb stores in-frame clones only, minus some. The data contain about 120,000 clones, over 85% of them singletons. The clonotype was recovered from a man aged 18 to 29 in good health. Sequenced: blood.

CDR3 in amino acids: CASRGEVVWEKLFF. DNA of the CDR3: TGTGCCAGCAGGGGGGAGGTGGTATGGGAAAAACTGTTTTTT. The chain combines TRBV6-5 with TRBJ1-4; perhaps TRBD1 as D (5 bases). The CDR3 consists of 14 residues. Trimming took 6 bases from V and 8 from J, leaving 16 bases between them. CDR1 MNHEY and CDR2 SVGAGI come from the germline V gene.